One and the same sample provided the 29 T cell receptor beta chains below, sequenced in a study of tumor-infiltrating lymphocytes in primary liver carcinoma. The input was approximately 500 ng total RNA; TCR beta cDNA was made from it with a constant-region primer. Libraries for TCR beta were built through three nested multiplex PCR rounds, which together made up a slightly modified ARM-PCR procedure. A C-beta reverse primer was combined with TRBV1-TRBV30 forward primers in the first two PCR rounds, and each round had 10 cycles. TCRdb recomputed calls from the multiplex PCR reads with MiXCR, one row per CDR3 protein. The sample includes roughly 30,000 distinct CDR3 sequences, less than 75% of them seen just once. Both RNA and DNA were isolated together from about 21-30 mg of bulk tissue that had not been sorted. Sequencing used liver tumor tissue from sampling region 3. The subset was: tumor region T3, left-lateral pole. These receptors were taken from a woman in her 30s with primary liver carcinoma and hepatitis B virus infection.

V gene TRBV4-3 combines with J gene TRBJ2-2; 7 positions match TRBD2. CDR1 LGHNA and CDR2 YSLEER come from the germline V gene. The ends lost 5 bases at V and 13 bases at J; junction bases unmatched: 28. The CDR3 length is 19 residues. Here the CDR3 DNA reads TGCGCCAGCAGCGTACTAGTGGGAGGGCCCCGTTCGAACACCGGAGGGCTGTTTTTT. This sequence encodes CASSVLVGGPRSNTGGLFF.

This clonotype appeared many times. The chain carries TRBV11-3 and TRBJ1-5; D may be TRBD1 (6 bases). Germline lookup yields CDR1 SGHNT and CDR2 YENEEA. CDR3 size: 16 residues. Deletions cut 5 bases from V and 3 bases from J, with 17 bases between. DNA for the CDR3: TGTGCCAGCAGCGACCGACAGCGGGGGGCCAATCAGCCCCAGCATTTT. Translating gives CASSDRQRGANQPQHF.

This clonotype has just one count. A clone one base away is much larger, so this may be a read error. The chain links TRBV11-2 to TRBJ1-6; the D is unclear. Germline lookup yields CDR1 SGHAT and CDR2 FQNNGV. The CDR3 spans 12 residues. The CDR3 region is CSSSLHNSSLHF. The CDR3 region has the DNA TGTTCCAGCAGCTTACATAATTCATCCCTCCACTTT.

This clonotype was observed once. Relative to the germline gene, one junction end is altered; a read error may explain this. The chain employs TRBV6-1 and TRBJ2-5; no definite D call. Looked up from germline, CDR1 is MNHNS and CDR2 is SASEGT. This CDR3 is 15 amino acids long. DNA for the CDR3: TGTGCCAGTAGTGTATTAGTGGGCCCGGAAGAGACCCAGTACTTC. It codes for CASSVLVGPEETQYF.

Comment on this clonotype: An end of the junction does not agree with germline; a read error may underlie this. The rearrangement links TRBV28 to TRBJ2-4; 8 bases are a match to TRBD2. Per germline, CDR1 MDHEN and CDR2 SYDVKM. The CDR3 loop spans 15 amino acids. CDR3 region: CASTLWAGGKNIKYF. DNA of the CDR3: TGTGCCAGCACTTTATGGGCGGGAGGCAAAAACATTAAGTACTTC.

Turning to this clonotype: The junction shows a germline mismatch at one end, possibly a read error. This chain uses TRBV7-8 with TRBJ1-5; unclear D gene. The V gene's germline CDR1 is SGHVS and CDR2 FQNEAQ. The CDR3 has 15 residues. In nucleotides, the CDR3 is TGTGCCAGCATCTTACTTGTAATAGGGAGCAAGTCCCAGCATTTT. This gives the protein CASILLVIGSKSQHF.

On this clonotype: A single base separates this from a much larger clone, so it may be a read error. This chain joins TRBV5-4 and TRBJ1-2; TRBD1 might be the D (6 bases). This CDR3 contains 15 residues. Germline V gene lookup returns CDR1 SGHNT and CDR2 YYREEE (reference sequence). V lost 3 bases, J lost 2 bases, and 14 bases lay in between. The CDR3 is CASSSGQCPNYGYTF. As DNA, the CDR3 is TGTGCCAGCAGCTCTGGACAGTGCCCCAACTATGGCTACACCTTC.

This clonotype was found many times. With a much larger clone just one base away, this may be a read error. V is TRBV7-9 and J is TRBJ2-2; a possible D gene is TRBD2 (6 bases). CDR3 size: 13 residues. Germline lookup yields CDR1 SEHNR and CDR2 FQNEAQ (reference sequence). CDR3 bases: TGTGCCAGCAGCTCCAGGGACGCCGGGGGGCTGTTTTTT. It yields the protein CASSSRDAGGLFF.

A word on this clonotype: This may be a read error: a much more frequent sequence differs by one nucleotide. The chain recombines TRBV6-2 or TRBV6-3 with TRBJ2-1; D unresolved. The germline V and J ends were trimmed by 4 bases and 10 bases, with 14 bases remaining between them. Germline V gene lookup returns CDR1 MNHEY and CDR2 SVGEGT. This CDR3 is 13 amino acids long. CDR3 sequence: CASSFYGPGEQFF. CDR3 nucleotide sequence: TGTGCCAGCAGTTTCTACGGGCCCGGGGAGCAGTTCTTC.

The genes are TRBV28 and TRBJ2-3, with a weak D call TRBD2 (5 bases). Germline V gene data show CDR1 as MDHEN and CDR2 as SYDVKM. The CDR3 is 14 amino acids. The V end was cut by 6 bases, the J end by 3 bases, with 13 bases between. The CDR3 DNA follows: TGTGCCAGCAGAGCTAATGGGAGTACAGATACGCAGTATTTT. Translation gives CASRANGSTDTQYF.

The chain recombines TRBV11-2 with TRBJ1-1, with 12 nucleotides matching TRBD1. CDR1 and CDR2 (germline): SGHAT, FQNNGV. The CDR3 covers 20 residues. DNA for the CDR3: TGTGTCATGAGCGCTCGGGACAGGGGGCGCAAGAGGTGGAGTAACACTGAAGCTTTCTTT. It is translated as CVMSARDRGRKRWSNTEAFF.

To note about this clonotype: The CDR3 end shows no conserved phenylalanine or tryptophan, and so a read error is likely. The chain joins TRBV5-4 to TRBJ1-4, with 7 nucleotides matching TRBD1. The V and J ends lost 3 bases and 4 bases, in that order; junction bases with no gene match: 6. The CDR3 is made up of 15 amino acids. Germline V gene lookup returns CDR1 SGHNT and CDR2 YYREEE (reference sequence). Written as DNA, the CDR3 is TGTGCCAGCAGCTCCAACAGGGGACTTAATGAAAAACTGTTTCTT. Protein: CASSSNRGLNEKLFL.

This clonotype was observed at least ten times. The gene calls are TRBV24-1 and TRBJ2-5, with D perhaps assigned TRBD1 or TRBD2 (5 bases each). Germline CDR1 reads KGHDR; CDR2 reads SFDVKD. The CDR3 runs to 13 residues. Trimming left V 10 bases short and J 5 bases short, with 16 bases between. CDR3 DNA sequence: TGTGCCACTTCCGGGACGGCCGCGGAGACCCAGTACTTC. It is translated as CATSGTAAETQYF.

As regards this clonotype: Its ends do not fully match the called genes, so a read error is possible. This rearrangement joins TRBV6-5 to TRBJ2-2; the D gene is possibly TRBD2 (5 bases). The CDR3 is 15 residues long. CDR1 is MNHEY, CDR2 SVGAGI, per germline. The CDR3 loop is CASSPRIGLTGELYF. The CDR3 region has the DNA TGTGCCAGCAGTCCGCGGATAGGGCTCACCGGGGAGCTGTATTTT.

As concerns this clonotype: A single base separates this from a much larger clone, so it may be a read error. The genes are TRBV11-1 and TRBJ2-7, with a weak D call TRBD1 (5 bases). The CDR3 has 12 amino acids. Germline loops: CDR1 SGHAT, CDR2 FQDESV (reference sequence). The CDR3 bases are TGTGCCATCAGCTCCGACAGCTGCGAGGAGTACTTC. As protein: CAISSDSCEEYF. Using reference TRBV11-1 and TRBJ2-7 for the parts outside the CDR3, the full variable domain is EAEVAQSPRYKITEKSQAVAFWCDPISGHATLYWYRQILGQGPELLVQFQDESVVDDSQLPKDRFSAERLKGVDSTLKIQPAELGDSAMYLCAISSDSCEEYFGPGTRLTVT.

The gene calls are TRBV5-6 and TRBJ2-7; the match to TRBD1 covers 8 bases. This CDR3 is built from 13 residues. CDR1 is SGHDT, CDR2 YYEEEE, per germline. V lost 8 bases to trimming and J lost 11 bases; unmatched junction nucleotides: 15. The CDR3 sequence is CARSLRTGLSEYF. CDR3 in DNA: TGTGCCAGGAGTTTACGGACAGGGCTATCGGAGTACTTC.

This clonotype has more than one count but fewer than ten. An end of the junction differs from the germline gene, which may be a read error. This rearrangement joins TRBV13 to TRBJ2-7; 14 nucleotides align to TRBD2. Germline assignment: CDR1 PRHDT and CDR2 FYEKMQ (reference sequence). CDR3 length: 16 amino acids. This CDR3 reads CVSSSYGTSGSPEQYF. As DNA, the CDR3 is TGTGTCAGCAGTTCATACGGGACTAGCGGGAGTCCCGAGCAGTACTTC.

Comment on this clonotype: Compared with germline, one end of the junction differs, possibly owing to a read error. The chain joins TRBV6-1 to TRBJ2-2; a possible D gene is TRBD1 (7 bases). This CDR3 spans 14 amino acids. CDR1 is MNHNS and CDR2 is SASEGT in the germline V gene. The CDR3 DNA reads as TGTGTCAGCAGTACAGGGGATAGCACCGGGGGGCTGTTTTTT. Translation: CVSSTGDSTGGLFF.

A note on this clonotype: A junction boundary mismatches the germline segment, possibly from a read error. For the CDR3, the DNA is TGTGCCCGCAGCTTGGCACCCAGAGTCACCGGGGTGCTGTTATTT. The encoded protein is CARSLAPRVTGVLLF. The chain is built from TRBV5-6 and TRBJ2-2; weak D call: TRBD2 (5 bases). The CDR3 has 15 residues. The germline CDR1 and CDR2 sequences are SGHDT and YYEEEE.

Concerning this clonotype itself: Here the CDR3 omits its conserved ending phenylalanine or tryptophan, so a read error is the likely source. V gene TRBV18 combines with J gene TRBJ2-7, with D tentatively TRBD1 (6 bases). Germline lookup yields CDR1 KGHSH and CDR2 LQKENI. The CDR3 totals 15 residues. The V end lost 4 bases, the J end lost 2 bases, and 15 bases lay between the germline ends. CDR3 coding DNA: TGTGCCAGCTCACTTGCAGGGGAGCCCGCCTACGAGCAGTACCTC. Its translation is CASSLAGEPAYEQYL.

This chain joins TRBV6-1 and TRBJ1-2; 9 nucleotides line up with TRBD1. The CDR3 runs to 15 residues. The germline V gene encodes CDR1 MNHNS and CDR2 SASEGT. Trimming at V came to 7 bases and at J to 7 bases, leaving 13 bases not matched to a gene. The CDR3 sequence is CASTIAGTGKSGYTF. The CDR3 coding sequence is TGTGCCAGCACGATTGCCGGGACAGGGAAGAGTGGCTACACCTTC.

A word on this clonotype: The junction differs from germline at one of its ends, possibly a read error. The chain joins TRBV11-1 to TRBJ2-2; perhaps TRBD2 as D (6 bases). In germline, CDR1 is SGHAT, CDR2 FQDESV (reference sequence). The CDR3 has 16 amino acids. In nucleotides, the CDR3 is TGTGACAGCAGCTTAGTGGGGGGTGCGAACACCGGGGAGCTGTTGTTT. As protein: CDSSLVGGANTGELLF.

This clonotype was observed once. Compared with germline, one end of the junction differs, possibly owing to a read error. The chain has TRBV6-5 and TRBJ2-7; D might be TRBD1 (6 bases). This CDR3 is 15 amino acids long. Germline V gives CDR1 MNHEY, CDR2 SVGAGI. The CDR3 protein is CANSYKDSSPYEQYF. Here the CDR3 DNA reads TGTGCCAACAGTTACAAGGACAGCAGCCCCTACGAGCAGTATTTC.

A note on this clonotype: A read error may explain this, as a much larger clone is one base away. The V call is TRBV19, the J call TRBJ1-2; D not resolved. Germline V lookup: CDR1 LNHDA, CDR2 SQIVND (reference sequence). Trimming removed 1 base at V and 2 bases at J, with 8 bases between. This CDR3 is 14 amino acids long. The CDR3, as DNA: TGTGCCAGTAGTATAGGGATACAGAACTATGGCTACACCTTC. It is translated as CASSIGIQNYGYTF.

This chain links TRBV2 with TRBJ2-1, with 8 bases fitting TRBD1. Losses at the gene ends were 6 bases for V and 0 bases for J; bases not matched to a gene: 16. Germline CDR1 and CDR2: SNHLY and FYNNEI. This CDR3 spans 19 amino acids. This chain's CDR3 is CASSRRDRRASSSYNEQFF. Here the CDR3 DNA reads TGTGCCAGCAGCCGCAGGGACAGGAGAGCCTCTAGCTCCTACAATGAGCAGTTCTTC.

This clonotype was seen ten or more times. V is TRBV11-2 and J is TRBJ2-5; D might be TRBD1 (5 bases). Per the germline V gene, CDR1 is SGHAT and CDR2 is FQNNGV. The CDR3 has 12 amino acids. V dropped 5 bases and J dropped 7 bases, with 11 bases sitting between them. The CDR3 sequence is CASSLPDTTQYF. CDR3 in DNA: TGTGCCAGCAGCCTCCCGGACACGACCCAGTACTTC. Drawing the rest from reference TRBV11-2 and TRBJ2-5, the complete variable domain is EAGVAQSPRYKIIEKRQSVAFWCNPISGHATLYWYQQILGQGPKLLIQFQNNGVVDDSQLPKDRFSAERLKGVDSTLKIQPAKLEDSAVYLCASSLPDTTQYFGPGTRLLVL.

The chain has TRBV10-3 and TRBJ2-2; no definite D call. Trimming removed 0 bases at V and 6 bases at J, with 14 bases between. CDR3 size: 16 residues. Per the germline V gene, CDR1 is ENHRY and CDR2 is SYGVKD. The CDR3 reads CAISESHILDAGELFF. CDR3 in DNA: TGTGCCATCAGTGAGTCCCACATTTTGGACGCCGGGGAGCTGTTTTTT.

In regard to this clonotype: Its ends do not fully match the called genes, so a read error is possible. This CDR3 is CTSSGSAGVEAFF. The CDR3 DNA reads TGTACCAGCAGCGGAAGCGCAGGGGTAGAAGCTTTCTTT. V and J are TRBV11-2 and TRBJ1-1, with D perhaps matching TRBD1 (6 bases). The germline gives CDR1 SGHAT, CDR2 FQNNGV. This CDR3 is built from 13 residues.

Note on this clonotype: In this CDR3 the conserved last residue, phenylalanine or tryptophan, is missing, so a read error is likely. The DNA is left out, because the CDR3 cannot be placed on it with certainty; the CDR3 is given as TCRdb lists it. The genes are TRBV11-2 and TRBJ1-2. Germline assignment: CDR1 SGHAT and CDR2 FQNNGV. The CDR3 is made up of 15 amino acids, end residues included. The CDR3 region is CASSLDPGAIYGYIL.